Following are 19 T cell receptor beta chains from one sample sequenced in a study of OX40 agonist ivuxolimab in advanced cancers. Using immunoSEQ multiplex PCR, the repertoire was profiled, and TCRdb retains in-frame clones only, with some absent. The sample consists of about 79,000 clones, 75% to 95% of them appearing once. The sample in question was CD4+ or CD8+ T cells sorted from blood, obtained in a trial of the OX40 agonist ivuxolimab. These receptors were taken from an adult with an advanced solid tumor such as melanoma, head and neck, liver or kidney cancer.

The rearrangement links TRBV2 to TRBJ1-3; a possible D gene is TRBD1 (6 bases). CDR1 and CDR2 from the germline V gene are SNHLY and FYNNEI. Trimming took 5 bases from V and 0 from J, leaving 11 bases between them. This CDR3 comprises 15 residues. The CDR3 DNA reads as TGTGCCAGCAGTATCGACAGGCCCTCTGGAAACACCATATATTTT. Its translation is CASSIDRPSGNTIYF.

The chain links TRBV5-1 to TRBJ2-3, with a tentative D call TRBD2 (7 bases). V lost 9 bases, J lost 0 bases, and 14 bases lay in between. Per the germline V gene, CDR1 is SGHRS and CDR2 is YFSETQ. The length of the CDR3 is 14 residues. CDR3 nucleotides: TGCGCCACCCGGGGGGCCTTTAGCACAGATACGCAGTATTTT. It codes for CATRGAFSTDTQYF. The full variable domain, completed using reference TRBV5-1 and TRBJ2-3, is KAGVTQTPRYLIKTRGQQVTLSCSPISGHRSVSWYQQTPGQGLQFLFEYFSETQRNKGNFPGRFSGRQFSNSRSEMNVSTLELGDSALYLCATRGAFSTDTQYFGPGTRLTVL.

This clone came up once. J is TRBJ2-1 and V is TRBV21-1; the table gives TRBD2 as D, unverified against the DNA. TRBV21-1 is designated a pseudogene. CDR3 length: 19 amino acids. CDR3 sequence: CASSTGTSGRAGYYNEQFF. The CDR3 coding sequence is TGTGCCAGCAGCACCGGGACTAGCGGGAGGGCCGGTTACTACAATGAGCAGTTCTTC.

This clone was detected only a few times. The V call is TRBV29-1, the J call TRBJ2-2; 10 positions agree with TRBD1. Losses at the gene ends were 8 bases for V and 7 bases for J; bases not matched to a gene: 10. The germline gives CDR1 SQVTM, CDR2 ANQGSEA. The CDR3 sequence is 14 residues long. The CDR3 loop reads CSLQGQGVGGELFF. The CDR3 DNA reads TGCAGCTTACAAGGACAGGGGGTAGGCGGGGAGCTGTTTTTT.

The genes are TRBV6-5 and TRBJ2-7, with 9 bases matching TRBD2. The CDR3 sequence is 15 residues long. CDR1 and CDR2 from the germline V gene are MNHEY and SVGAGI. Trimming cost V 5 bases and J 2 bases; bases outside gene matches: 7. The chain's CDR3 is CASSPRSSGTYEQYF. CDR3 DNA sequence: TGTGCCAGCAGTCCTCGGTCTAGCGGGACCTACGAGCAGTACTTC.

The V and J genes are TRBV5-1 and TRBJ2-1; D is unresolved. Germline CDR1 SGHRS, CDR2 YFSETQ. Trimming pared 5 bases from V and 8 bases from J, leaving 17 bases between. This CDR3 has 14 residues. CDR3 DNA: TGCGCCAGCAGAGTCTCGGGCAGTCCCCATGAGCAGTTCTTC. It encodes CASRVSGSPHEQFF.

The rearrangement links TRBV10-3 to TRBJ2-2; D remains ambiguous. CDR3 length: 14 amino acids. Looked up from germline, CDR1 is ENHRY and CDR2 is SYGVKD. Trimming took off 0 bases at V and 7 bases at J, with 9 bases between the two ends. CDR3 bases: TGTGCCATCAGTGAGTCGGGATCTGGCGGGGAGCTGTTTTTT. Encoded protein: CAISESGSGGELFF.

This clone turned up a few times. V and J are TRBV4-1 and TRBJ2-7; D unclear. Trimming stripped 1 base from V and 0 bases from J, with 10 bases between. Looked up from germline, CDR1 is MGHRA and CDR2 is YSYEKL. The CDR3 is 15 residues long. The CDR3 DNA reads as TGCGCCAGCAGCCAAGTTCCACAGAGCTCCTACGAGCAGTACTTC. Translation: CASSQVPQSSYEQYF.

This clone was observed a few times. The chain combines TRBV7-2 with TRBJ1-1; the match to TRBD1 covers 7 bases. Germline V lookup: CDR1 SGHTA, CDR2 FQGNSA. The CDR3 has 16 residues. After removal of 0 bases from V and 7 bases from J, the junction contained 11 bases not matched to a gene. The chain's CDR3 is CASSLAFGTVGSEAFF. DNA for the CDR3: TGTGCCAGCAGCTTAGCATTCGGGACAGTGGGGAGTGAAGCTTTCTTT. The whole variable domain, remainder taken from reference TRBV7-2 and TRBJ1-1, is GAGVSQSPSNKVTEKGKDVELRCDPISGHTALYWYRQSLGQGLEFLIYFQGNSAPDKSGLPSDRFSAERTGGSVSTLTIQRTQQEDSAVYLCASSLAFGTVGSEAFFGQGTRLTVV.

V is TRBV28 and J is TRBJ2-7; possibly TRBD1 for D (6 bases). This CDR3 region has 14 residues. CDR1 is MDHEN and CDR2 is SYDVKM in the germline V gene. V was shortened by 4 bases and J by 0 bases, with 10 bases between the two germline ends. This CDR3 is CASSWQGYSYEQYF. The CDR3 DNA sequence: TGTGCCAGCAGTTGGCAGGGGTACTCCTACGAGCAGTACTTC.

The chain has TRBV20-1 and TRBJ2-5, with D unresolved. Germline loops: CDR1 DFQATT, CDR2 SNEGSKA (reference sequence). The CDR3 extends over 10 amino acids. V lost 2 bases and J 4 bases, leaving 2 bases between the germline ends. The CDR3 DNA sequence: TGCAGTGCTAGATTAGAGACCCAGTACTTC. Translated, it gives CSARLETQYF.

The CDR3 DNA follows: TGTGCCAGCAGTGTGGGAGCATCCGAGCAGTACTTC. Residues: CASSVGASEQYF. J is TRBJ2-7 and V is TRBV5-4; possibly TRBD2 for D (5 bases). The CDR3 is 12 residues long. Germline CDR1 reads SGHNT; CDR2 reads YYREEE (reference sequence). The V end was cut by 5 bases, the J end by 6 bases, with 12 bases between.

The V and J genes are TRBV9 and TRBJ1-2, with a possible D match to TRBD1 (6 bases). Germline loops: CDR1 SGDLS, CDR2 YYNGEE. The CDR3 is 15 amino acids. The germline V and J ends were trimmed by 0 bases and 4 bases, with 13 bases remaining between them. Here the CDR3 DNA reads TGTGCCAGCAGCGTAGCAGCGGGGGGGCCCTATGGCTACACCTTC. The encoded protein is CASSVAAGGPYGYTF.

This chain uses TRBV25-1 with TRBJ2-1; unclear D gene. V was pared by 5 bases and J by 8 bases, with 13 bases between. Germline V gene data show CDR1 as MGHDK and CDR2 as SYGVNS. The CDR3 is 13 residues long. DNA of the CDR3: TGTGCCAGCAGTACCCGGGCCTCCGATGAGCAGTTCTTC. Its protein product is CASSTRASDEQFF.

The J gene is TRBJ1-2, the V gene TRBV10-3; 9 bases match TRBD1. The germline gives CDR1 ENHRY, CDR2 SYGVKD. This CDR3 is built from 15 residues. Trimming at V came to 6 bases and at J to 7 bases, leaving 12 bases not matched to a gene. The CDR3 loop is CAIRTGTGTIGGYTF. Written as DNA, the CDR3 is TGTGCCATCAGAACGGGGACAGGGACTATTGGTGGCTACACCTTC.

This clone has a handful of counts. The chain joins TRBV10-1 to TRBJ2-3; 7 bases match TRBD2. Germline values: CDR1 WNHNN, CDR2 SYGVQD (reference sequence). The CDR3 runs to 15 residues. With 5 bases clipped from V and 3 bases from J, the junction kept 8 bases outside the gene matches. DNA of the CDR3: TGCGCCAGCAGTCCTGGCGGGGGAAGGACAGATACGCAGTATTTT. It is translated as CASSPGGGRTDTQYF.

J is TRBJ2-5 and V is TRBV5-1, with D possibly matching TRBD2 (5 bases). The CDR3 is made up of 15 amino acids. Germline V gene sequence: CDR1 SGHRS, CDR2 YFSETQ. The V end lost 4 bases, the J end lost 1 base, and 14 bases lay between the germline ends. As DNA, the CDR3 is TGCGCCAGCAGCCCAGACTATATAACCCAAGAGACCCAGTACTTC. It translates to CASSPDYITQETQYF.

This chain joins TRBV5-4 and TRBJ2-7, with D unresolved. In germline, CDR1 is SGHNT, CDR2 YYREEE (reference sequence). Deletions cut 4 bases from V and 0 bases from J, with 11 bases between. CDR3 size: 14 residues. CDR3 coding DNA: TGTGCCAGCAGCGTTACTCAGAGCTCCTACGAGCAGTACTTC. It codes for CASSVTQSSYEQYF. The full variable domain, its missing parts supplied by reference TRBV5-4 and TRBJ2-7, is ETGVTQSPTHLIKTRGQQVTLRCSSQSGHNTVSWYQQALGQGPQFIFQYYREEENGRGNFPPRFSGLQFPNYSSELNVNALELDDSALYLCASSVTQSSYEQYFGPGTRLTVT.

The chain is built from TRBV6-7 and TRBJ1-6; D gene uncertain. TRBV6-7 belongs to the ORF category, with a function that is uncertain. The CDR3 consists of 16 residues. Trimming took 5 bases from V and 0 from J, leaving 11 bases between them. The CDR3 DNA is TGTGCCAGCAGTGCGAACATGAGCTCCTATAATTCACCCCTCCACTTT. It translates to CASSANMSSYNSPLHF.